This entry describes one TCR beta chain. Antigen: not known. This likely comes from a read error, as the CDR3 has no conserved phenylalanine or tryptophan at its end. This sample stems from a study of tumor-infiltrating lymphocytes in primary liver carcinoma. Overall study: Stage T1-T3 N0M0 and a size of about 4 to 11 cm characterized the tumors.

Production of TCR beta cDNA used approximately 480 ng total RNA together with a constant-region primer. What produced the TCR beta libraries was three nested multiplex PCR rounds using slightly modified ARM-PCR. Both of the initial two PCR rounds ran for about 9 cycles and employed TRBV1-TRBV30 forward primers alongside a C-beta reverse primer. MiXCR, run by TCRdb on the multiplex PCR reads, gives a single entry per CDR3 protein. This table holds under 90,000 distinct CDR3 sequences, around 70% found once. Co-extraction yielded RNA and DNA from around 18-30 mg of unsorted bulk tissue. The study, taken as a whole, reports: Tumors carried a top-250-clone fraction significantly exceeding that of blood (p = 0.039).

Germline V lookup: CDR1 MNHEY, CDR2 SVGAGI. CDR3 size: 13 residues. The chain recombines TRBV6-5 with TRBJ1-2; D is uncertain. This TCR was recovered from a man aged 35 to 55 with primary liver carcinoma and hepatitis B virus infection. Material for sequencing was liver tumor tissue from sampling region 1. Subset denoted: tumor region T1, superior pole. The CDR3 loop is CASSQTTNYGYTY. CDR3 DNA sequence: TGTGCTAGCAGCCAGACAACTAACTATGGCTACACCTAC.